This T cell receptor (beta chain) was sequenced for a study of CD8 T cells in ankylosing spondylitis. General study points: With a CD8+ phenotype, disease-linked clones were relatively rare in peripheral blood. Seemingly distinctive of ankylosing spondylitis blood was a TCR beta motif formed by eight highly homologous variants.

As for this clonotype: Its specificity is not known.

Germline lookup yields CDR1 MGHRA and CDR2 YSYEKL. This CDR3 is built from 17 residues. The V and J ends lost 2 bases and 5 bases, in that order; junction bases with no gene match: 12. Each CDR3 protein gets one entry after TCRdb re-called the 5' RACE reads with MiXCR. The table has around 91,000 distinct CDR3 sequences, around 8.3% seen once; the top ten hold approximately 29%. The V call is TRBV4-1, the J call TRBJ2-7, with 10 bases fitting TRBD2. The material sequenced was blood, either unsorted or a sorted T cell fraction (not recorded which). This TCR was recovered from a male donor with ankylosing spondylitis. The CDR3 sequence: CASSQILAGVEINEQYF. DNA for the CDR3: TGCGCCAGCAGCCAAATTCTAGCGGGAGTGGAAATCAACGAGCAGTACTTC.